This TCR beta chain was found in a study of lung T cells in sarcoidosis with Löfgren's syndrome. Study information: CD4+ T cells build up in sarcoidosis bronchoalveolar lavage fluid. Overall study results and limits: The most expanded V genes in Löfgren's patients were reportedly TRAV12-1 and TRBV2.

This clonotype was observed a handful of times. The antigen remains undetermined. MiXCR, run by TCRdb on the reads, gives a single entry per CDR3 protein. The data contain 50,000 to 65,000 distinct CDR3 sequences, 21% of them singletons. The CDR3 covers 14 residues. Per germline, CDR1 MDHEN and CDR2 SYDVKM. Trimming took off 2 bases at V and 4 bases at J, with 11 bases between the two ends. The sequencing sample was made of CD4+ T cells from PBMCs. The clonotype was recovered from a human donor with sarcoidosis (Löfgren's syndrome or another form), or a control subject (not recorded which). This rearrangement joins TRBV28 to TRBJ1-1, with D unclear. CDR3 residues: CASSLGGPPTEAFF. The DNA for the CDR3 is TGTGCCAGCAGTTTAGGAGGACCTCCCACTGAAGCTTTCTTT.